These 23 T cell receptor beta chains originate from one sample sequenced in a study of T-cell memory formation after mild COVID-19. Using its own MiXCR run on the 5' RACE reads, TCRdb lists one record per CDR3 protein. The sample consists of some 320,000 distinct CDR3 sequences, roughly 15% of them appearing once. Sequencing input: PBMCs or a T cell subset sorted from them (not recorded which). The receptors stem from a man aged 18 to 30 who had mild COVID-19 (a few samples of this study predate the infection). Cell type and time point are not known.

This rearrangement joins TRBV5-1 to TRBJ1-6; TRBD1 aligns across 11 bases. V trimming: 0 bases; J trimming: 7 bases; junction bases outside the gene matches: 9. Germline lookup yields CDR1 SGHRS and CDR2 YFSETQ. This CDR3 is 18 amino acids long. CDR3: CASSLVSGQGAGNSPLHF. The CDR3 DNA reads TGCGCCAGCAGCTTGGTATCCGGACAGGGGGCTGGAAATTCACCCCTCCACTTT.

The rearrangement joins TRBV10-3 to TRBJ2-1; weak D call: TRBD2 (5 bases). The V end was cut by 6 bases, the J end by 5 bases, with 17 bases between. CDR1 ENHRY and CDR2 SYGVKD come from the germline V gene. The CDR3 sequence is 15 residues long. The CDR3 nucleotides read TGTGCCATCAGGGACGGGAATTTGATAGACAATGAGCAGTTCTTC. Translated, it gives CAIRDGNLIDNEQFF.

This clonotype was seen a few times. The J gene is TRBJ1-1, the V gene TRBV7-9; TRBD1 might be the D (6 bases). Trimming removed 5 bases from V and 7 bases from J, with 11 bases in between. This CDR3 contains 12 residues. Germline CDR1 and CDR2: SEHNR and FQNEAQ (reference sequence). This chain's CDR3 is CASSLGGLEAFF. The CDR3 DNA reads as TGTGCCAGCAGCCTAGGGGGTCTTGAAGCTTTCTTT.

This chain connects TRBV7-6 to TRBJ2-2, with a weak D call TRBD2 (6 bases). Trimming took 2 bases from V and 2 from J, leaving 9 bases between them. Germline V gene lookup returns CDR1 SGHVS and CDR2 FNYEAQ. The length of the CDR3 is 15 residues. Here the CDR3 reads CASSLRRGNTGELFF. DNA of the CDR3: TGTGCCAGCAGCTTACGGCGGGGAAACACCGGGGAGCTGTTTTTT. The whole variable domain, remainder taken from reference TRBV7-6 and TRBJ2-2, is GAGVSQSPRYKVTKRGQDVALRCDPISGHVSLYWYRQALGQGPEFLTYFNYEAQQDKSGLPNDRFSAERPEGSISTLTIQRTEQRDSAMYRCASSLRRGNTGELFFGEGSRLTVL.

The V and J genes are TRBV29-1 and TRBJ1-1; 8 nucleotides align to TRBD1. Per the germline V gene, CDR1 is SQVTM and CDR2 is ANQGSEA. The CDR3 has 12 amino acids. The J segment lost 7 bases and the V segment lost 5 bases, leaving 6 bases of the junction unmatched. CDR3 DNA: TGCAGCGTTCGGACAGGGAGAGATGAAGCTTTCTTT. Its translation: CSVRTGRDEAFF.

The table lists this clonotype with many counts. The chain recombines TRBV7-2 with TRBJ2-3; 9 positions agree with TRBD2. The V and J ends lost 3 bases and 2 bases, in that order; junction bases with no gene match: 6. Germline assignment: CDR1 SGHTA and CDR2 FQGNSA. There are 16 residues in the CDR3. The CDR3 sequence is CASSFAGGGATDTQYF. CDR3 bases: TGTGCCAGCAGCTTCGCGGGCGGGGGGGCCACAGATACGCAGTATTTT.

This clonotype was seen a few times. The rearrangement links TRBV7-9 to TRBJ2-5; 9 bases line up with TRBD1. V lost 2 bases and J lost 7; bases outside the gene matches: 5. Germline CDR1 SEHNR, CDR2 FQNEAQ (reference sequence). This CDR3 is 14 amino acids long. This chain's CDR3 is CASSLTGQGGTQYF. CDR3 nucleotide sequence: TGTGCCAGCAGCTTAACGGGACAGGGAGGGACCCAGTACTTC. Looking up the rest from reference TRBV7-9 and TRBJ2-5 gives the full variable domain: DTGVSQNPRHKITKRGQNVTFRCDPISEHNRLYWYRQTLGQGPEFLTYFQNEAQLEKSRLLSDRFSAERPKGSFSTLEIQRTEQGDSAMYLCASSLTGQGGTQYFGPGTRLLVL.

In this sample, this clonotype turned up a few times. The rearrangement joins TRBV11-2 to TRBJ2-3; the D is unclear. Germline lookup yields CDR1 SGHAT and CDR2 FQNNGV. The length of the CDR3 is 13 residues. Trimming shortened V by 5 bases and J by 6 bases, and 12 bases separated the two germline ends. CDR3 sequence: CASSQTVLDTQYF. CDR3 nucleotide sequence: TGTGCCAGCAGCCAGACCGTCCTCGATACGCAGTATTTT. Drawing the rest from reference TRBV11-2 and TRBJ2-3, the complete variable domain is EAGVAQSPRYKIIEKRQSVAFWCNPISGHATLYWYQQILGQGPKLLIQFQNNGVVDDSQLPKDRFSAERLKGVDSTLKIQPAKLEDSAVYLCASSQTVLDTQYFGPGTRLTVL.

This chain links TRBV10-3 with TRBJ1-2; TRBD1 agrees at 8 bases. V gave up 10 bases and J gave up 7 bases; unmatched junction bases: 8. Germline V gives CDR1 ENHRY, CDR2 SYGVKD. The CDR3 is 12 residues long. The CDR3 loop reads CATEDRGTGYTF. CDR3 coding DNA: TGTGCCACCGAAGACAGGGGCACTGGCTACACCTTC.

This clonotype was seen at least ten times. J is TRBJ2-7 and V is TRBV29-1; tentatively, D is TRBD2 (5 bases). CDR3 size: 12 residues. V lost 4 bases to trimming and J lost 0 bases, with 7 bases between them. CDR1 SQVTM and CDR2 ANQGSEA come from the germline V gene. DNA of the CDR3: TGCAGCGTTGCGGGGAGCTCCTACGAGCAGTACTTC. Protein product: CSVAGSSYEQYF.

The chain uses TRBV28 and TRBJ2-7, with 7 bases that match TRBD1. The length of the CDR3 is 15 residues. Germline values: CDR1 MDHEN, CDR2 SYDVKM. V shed 4 bases, J shed 4 bases, and the junction held 10 bases outside the gene matches. The CDR3 DNA reads as TGTGCCAGCAGTTCCCCCTCTAGGGGGCTATACGAGCAGTACGTC. Translated: CASSSPSRGLYEQYV.

V gene TRBV9 combines with J gene TRBJ1-2, with D maybe TRBD1 (6 bases). Trimming took 3 bases from V and 6 from J, leaving 15 bases between them. Germline lookup yields CDR1 SGDLS and CDR2 YYNGEE. This CDR3 region has 14 residues. The CDR3: CASSDGGGNHGYTF. The CDR3 DNA sequence: TGTGCCAGCAGCGACGGAGGGGGGAATCATGGCTACACCTTC.

In this sample, this clonotype turned up a few times. The chain links TRBV5-1 to TRBJ1-4; TRBD1 aligns across 7 bases. Germline CDR1 SGHRS, CDR2 YFSETQ. J lost 8 bases, V lost 3 bases, and 10 bases had no gene match. There are 15 residues in the CDR3. CDR3 sequence: CASSYSTGRPEKLFF. DNA of the CDR3: TGCGCCAGCAGCTATTCGACAGGGCGTCCAGAAAAACTGTTTTTT.

The V gene is TRBV12-3 or TRBV12-4, the J gene TRBJ2-5; D is ambiguous. This CDR3 spans 13 amino acids. Trimming removed 3 bases at V and 5 bases at J, with 10 bases between. The DNA for the CDR3 is TGTGCCAGCAGTTTTTCCGGTTGGGAGACCCAGTACTTC. Translation gives CASSFSGWETQYF.

This clonotype has only a few counts. The chain joins TRBV4-1 to TRBJ2-7, with unresolved D. Trimming took 4 bases from V and 5 from J, leaving 15 bases between them. The germline V gene encodes CDR1 MGHRA and CDR2 YSYEKL. This CDR3 contains 14 residues. The CDR3 reads CASSPALDLDEQYF. The CDR3 DNA reads as TGCGCCAGCAGCCCGGCCTTGGATTTGGACGAGCAGTACTTC.

The table lists this clonotype with many counts. The chain combines TRBV7-9 with TRBJ2-5; 10 nucleotides align to TRBD2. CDR3 length: 16 amino acids. The germline gives CDR1 SEHNR, CDR2 FQNEAQ (reference sequence). Unmatched junction bases numbered 9, after V lost 3 bases and J lost 5 bases. This CDR3 reads CASSLLLAGVMETQYF. Here the CDR3 DNA reads TGTGCCAGCAGCTTGCTGCTAGCGGGGGTCATGGAGACCCAGTACTTC.

This clonotype was seen many times. The chain couples TRBV7-9 to TRBJ1-1; 7 nucleotides align to TRBD1. This CDR3 contains 13 residues. V dropped 6 bases and J dropped 5; count of bases not matched to a gene: 6. Looked up from germline, CDR1 is SEHNR and CDR2 is FQNEAQ (reference sequence). The DNA for the CDR3 is TGTGCCAGCAGTCATGACAGGGTAACTGAAGCTTTCTTT. Amino acids: CASSHDRVTEAFF. The full variable domain, its missing parts supplied by reference TRBV7-9 and TRBJ1-1, is DTGVSQNPRHKITKRGQNVTFRCDPISEHNRLYWYRQTLGQGPEFLTYFQNEAQLEKSRLLSDRFSAERPKGSFSTLEIQRTEQGDSAMYLCASSHDRVTEAFFGQGTRLTVV.

The genes are TRBV15 and TRBJ2-1, with unresolved D. V lost 1 base to trimming and J lost 7 bases, with 5 bases between them. This CDR3 is built from 12 residues. Germline-derived CDR1 and CDR2 are LNHNV and YYDKDF (reference sequence). DNA of the CDR3: TGTGCCACCAGCAGAGTGGTGAATGAGCAGTTCTTC. Amino acid sequence: CATSRVVNEQFF.

This clonotype was detected only a few times. CDR3 DNA sequence: TGTGCCAGCAGCCCTGGGGGTTACTCCTACGAGCAGTACTTC. This encodes CASSPGGYSYEQYF. This chain links TRBV9 with TRBJ2-7; TRBD1 or TRBD2 may be the D gene (5 bases each). V was clipped by 4 bases and J by 0 bases, with 11 bases between them. The CDR3 covers 14 residues. The germline gives CDR1 SGDLS, CDR2 YYNGEE. The full variable domain, with the rest looked up from reference TRBV9 and TRBJ2-7, is DSGVTQTPKHLITATGQRVTLRCSPRSGDLSVYWYQQSLDQGLQFLIQYYNGEERAKGNILERFSAQQFPDLHSELNLSSLELGDSALYFCASSPGGYSYEQYFGPGTRLTVT.

The rearrangement joins TRBV4-1 to TRBJ2-3; 8 bases map to TRBD1. Germline CDR1 reads MGHRA; CDR2 reads YSYEKL. This CDR3 region has 15 residues. V lost 5 bases and J lost 4; bases outside the gene matches: 8. CDR3 DNA sequence: TGCGCCAGCAGCGCGCACAGGGGGACGGCAGATACGCAGTATTTT. Translated: CASSAHRGTADTQYF.

This clonotype appeared a few times. In DNA form, the CDR3 reads TGTGCCACCAGCAGGGTATCAGGGGGTGCCTCCTACGAGCAGTACTTC. Translating gives CATSRVSGGASYEQYF. The chain links TRBV15 to TRBJ2-7; the match to TRBD1 covers 7 bases. V was pared by 3 bases and J by 0 bases, with 8 bases of the junction left unmatched. This CDR3 is built from 16 residues. Germline V gene lookup returns CDR1 LNHNV and CDR2 YYDKDF (reference sequence).

This chain links TRBV7-9 with TRBJ1-1; D gene uncertain. The germline gives CDR1 SEHNR, CDR2 FQNEAQ (reference sequence). The CDR3 runs 13 residues. V lost 5 bases, J lost 4 bases, and 11 bases lay in between. CDR3 sequence reads: CASSPTPATEAFF. Written as DNA, the CDR3 is TGTGCCAGCAGCCCCACTCCCGCCACTGAAGCTTTCTTT.

The chain joins TRBV18 to TRBJ2-3; D assignment may be TRBD1 or TRBD2 (6 bases each). Germline V gives CDR1 KGHSH, CDR2 LQKENI. The CDR3 runs 15 residues. The V end lost 1 base, the J end lost 4 bases, and 12 bases lay between the germline ends. The CDR3 DNA follows: TGTGCCAGCTCACCACTCTCGGGGGCCCCAGATACGCAGTATTTT. Amino acid sequence: CASSPLSGAPDTQYF.